A single sample is the source of the 28 T cell receptor beta chains below, sequenced in a study of control samples from healthy donors and cancer patients. Using immunoSEQ multiplex PCR, the repertoire was profiled, and TCRdb retains in-frame clones only, with some absent. The table shows under 110,000 clones, with around 89% occurring only once. The source material was blood. Receptors originate from a man between 25 and 39 years old in good health.

CDR3 DNA sequence: TGCGCCAGCAGTGATGATAGATTCTATGGCTACACCTTC. As protein: CASSDDRFYGYTF. The chain combines TRBV10-1 with TRBJ1-2; D gene ambiguous. Trimming took 3 bases from V and 4 from J, leaving 9 bases between them. The CDR3 loop spans 13 amino acids. The germline V gene has CDR1 WNHNN and CDR2 SYGVQD (reference sequence).

The chain couples TRBV30 to TRBJ2-3; D is ambiguous. Germline V gene sequence: CDR1 GTSNPN, CDR2 SVGIG (reference sequence). This CDR3 has 14 residues. Trimming took off 7 bases at V and 3 bases at J, with 17 bases between the two ends. CDR3 region: CASRLISGTDTQYF. The DNA for the CDR3 is TGTGCCTCTCGACTCATTTCAGGAACAGATACGCAGTATTTT. Full variable domain (outside the CDR3, taken from reference TRBV30 and TRBJ2-3): SQTIHQWPATLVQPVGSPLSLECTVEGTSNPNLYWYRQAAGRGLQLLFYSVGIGQISSEVPQNLSASRPQDRQFILSSKKLLLSDSGFYLCASRLISGTDTQYFGPGTRLTVL.

The chain recombines TRBV11-3 with TRBJ2-1; TRBD1 matches 11 bases. CDR1 and CDR2 (germline): SGHNT, YENEEA. The CDR3 runs 15 residues. V lost 4 bases to trimming and J lost 6 bases; unmatched junction nucleotides: 5. CDR3: CASSSRTGGGNEQFF. The CDR3 nucleotides are TGTGCCAGCAGCTCCAGGACAGGGGGCGGCAATGAGCAGTTCTTC.

The rearrangement links TRBV14 to TRBJ2-1, with 9 bases fitting TRBD2. The junction had 7 bases not matched to a gene; V was cut back by 1 base and J by 3 bases. CDR3 size: 17 residues. Germline V gene data show CDR1 as SGHDN and CDR2 as FVKESK. The CDR3 coding sequence is TGTGCCAGCAGCCAAGTAGGGAGCGGGAGGCTCTACAATGAGCAGTTCTTC. Its translation is CASSQVGSGRLYNEQFF.

The rearrangement links TRBV15 to TRBJ2-7; D unresolved. The V gene's germline CDR1 is LNHNV and CDR2 YYDKDF (reference sequence). Trimming left V 0 bases short and J 4 bases short, with 7 bases between. This CDR3 contains 13 residues. In DNA, the CDR3 is TGTGCCACCAGCAGAGATCGCAAATACGAGCAGTACTTC. Amino acids: CATSRDRKYEQYF. The entire variable domain, with the rest obtained from reference TRBV15 and TRBJ2-7, is as follows: DAMVIQNPRYQVTQFGKPVTLSCSQTLNHNVMYWYQQKSSQAPKLLFHYYDKDFNNEADTPDNFQSRRPNTSFCFLDIRSPGLGDTAMYLCATSRDRKYEQYFGPGTRLTVT.

This clone was observed a single time. The chain carries TRBV4-1 and TRBJ2-3; D is perhaps TRBD1 or TRBD2 (5 bases each). Germline CDR1 reads MGHRA; CDR2 reads YSYEKL. V was cut by 8 bases and J by 2 bases, with 20 bases left in between. This CDR3 has 16 residues. CDR3 DNA sequence: TGCGCCAGCTCCTCCCCTGAGGGGACCCACACAGATACGCAGTATTTT. Encoded protein: CASSSPEGTHTDTQYF.

The V call is TRBV27, the J call TRBJ1-2; TRBD1 matches 7 bases. J lost 10 bases, V lost 5 bases, and 7 bases had no gene match. Looked up from germline, CDR1 is MNHEY and CDR2 is SMNVEV (reference sequence). This CDR3 is 12 amino acids long. As DNA, the CDR3 is TGTGCCAGCAGTCCTACAGGGGTTGACTACACCTTC. As protein: CASSPTGVDYTF.

This sequence joins TRBV10-3 and TRBJ2-7, with 8 bases that match TRBD1. The CDR3 spans 12 residues. Germline CDR1 and CDR2: ENHRY and SYGVKD. J gave up 5 bases and V 5 bases, and 2 bases lay outside the gene matches. CDR3 region: CAISRGQDEQYF. In nucleotides, the CDR3 is TGTGCCATCAGTCGGGGACAGGACGAGCAGTACTTC.

The chain recombines TRBV3-1 (or the pseudogene TRBV3-2) with TRBJ2-2; D call uncertain. Looked up from germline, CDR1 is LGHDT and CDR2 is YNNKEL (reference sequence). V lost 4 bases and J lost 3, with 12 bases in between. CDR3 length: 15 amino acids. In DNA, the CDR3 is TGTGCCAGCAGCCGGGTCGCAAGTCACACCGGGGAGCTGTTTTTT. It translates to CASSRVASHTGELFF.

This clone was counted a single time. V usage is TRBV4-3 and J usage is TRBJ2-1; 7 bases map to TRBD2. In germline, CDR1 is LGHNA, CDR2 YSLEER. Trimming at V came to 0 bases and at J to 4 bases, leaving 3 bases not matched to a gene. The CDR3 has 15 amino acids. The chain's CDR3 is CASSQDWEGYNEQFF. For the CDR3, the DNA is TGCGCCAGCAGCCAAGATTGGGAGGGGTACAATGAGCAGTTCTTC.

This chain joins TRBV21-1 and TRBJ2-5; whether TRBD2, the table's D call, matches the DNA was not checked. TRBV21-1 is described as a pseudogene. This CDR3 is 13 amino acids long. The CDR3 sequence: CANTLAGGLPKYF. The CDR3 DNA sequence: TGTGCCAACACACTAGCGGGTGGGCTTCCTAAGTACTTC.

The chain joins TRBV7-9 to TRBJ2-2, with D unresolved. CDR1 SEHNR and CDR2 FQNEAQ come from the germline V gene (reference sequence). The CDR3 has 13 amino acids. The germline V and J ends were trimmed by 5 bases and 6 bases, with 10 bases remaining between them. The CDR3 loop reads CASSVYRSGELFF. The CDR3 bases are TGTGCCAGCAGCGTATATCGCTCCGGGGAGCTGTTTTTT.

This chain joins TRBV7-3 and TRBJ2-5; 8 bases are shared with TRBD2. Germline CDR1 reads SGHTA; CDR2 reads FQGTGA. V was clipped by 1 base and J by 4 bases; unmatched bases: 8. The CDR3 contains 16 residues. The CDR3 bases are TGTGCCAGCAGCTTAAATGGCGGGGGGCCCGGAGAGACCCAGTACTTC. It encodes CASSLNGGGPGETQYF.

The chain carries TRBV5-6 and TRBJ2-7, with D tentatively TRBD1 (6 bases). Between the trimmed V and J ends, which lost 1 base and 0 bases, there was a span of 11 bases. The germline V gene encodes CDR1 SGHDT and CDR2 YYEEEE. The CDR3 has 15 amino acids. The CDR3 loop reads CASSLITGFSYEQYF. Written as DNA, the CDR3 is TGTGCCAGCAGCTTGATCACAGGGTTCTCCTACGAGCAGTACTTC.

J is TRBJ1-6 and V is TRBV7-9; a weak D match, TRBD1 (6 bases). The V gene's germline CDR1 is SEHNR and CDR2 FQNEAQ (reference sequence). The CDR3 has 14 residues. Trimming cost V 4 bases and J 10 bases, with 14 bases left between them. CDR3 residues: CASSSTGFESPLHF. CDR3 in DNA: TGTGCCAGCAGCTCAACAGGGTTTGAGTCACCCCTCCACTTT. The variable domain in full, completed from reference TRBV7-9 and TRBJ1-6, reads DTGVSQNPRHKITKRGQNVTFRCDPISEHNRLYWYRQTLGQGPEFLTYFQNEAQLEKSRLLSDRFSAERPKGSFSTLEIQRTEQGDSAMYLCASSSTGFESPLHFGNGTRLTVT.

CDR3 sequence: CASSLGAHEQFF. The CDR3 DNA sequence: TGTGCCAGCAGCCTCGGGGCCCATGAGCAGTTCTTC. The genes are TRBV11-3 and TRBJ2-1; D might be TRBD1 or TRBD2, each matching 5 bases. This CDR3 contains 12 residues. Germline assignment: CDR1 SGHNT and CDR2 YENEEA. V gave up 5 bases and J gave up 8 bases, with 10 bases separating them.

This clone was recorded at least ten times. This sequence joins TRBV4-1 and TRBJ2-3; 7 bases are a match to TRBD2. The V segment lost 0 bases and the J segment 4 bases; nucleotides outside the gene matches: 10. Looked up from germline, CDR1 is MGHRA and CDR2 is YSYEKL. This CDR3 is built from 17 residues. The CDR3 nucleotides read TGCGCCAGCAGCCAAGATCTCGGGGGACGGGGGGCAGATACGCAGTATTTT. This translates into CASSQDLGGRGADTQYF.

The rearrangement joins TRBV7-9 to TRBJ1-5, with a tentative D call TRBD1 (6 bases). CDR1 is SEHNR and CDR2 is FQNEAQ in the germline V gene (reference sequence). Trimming stripped 4 bases from V and 2 bases from J, with 12 bases between. This CDR3 is built from 15 residues. In DNA form, the CDR3 reads TGTGCCAGCAGCTCCTCAAGGGGGGGCAATCAGCCCCAGCATTTT. Encoded protein: CASSSSRGGNQPQHF.

The DNA of the CDR3 is TGTGCCTGGAACACGGACAGGGTCGACCGGGAGCTGTTTTTT. Its translation: CAWNTDRVDRELFF. This chain joins TRBV30 and TRBJ2-2, with 8 bases that match TRBD1. This CDR3 comprises 14 residues. J was trimmed by 9 bases and V by 4 bases; bases with no gene match: 10. The V gene's germline CDR1 is GTSNPN and CDR2 SVGIG (reference sequence).

The sample holds one count of this clone. The V and J genes are TRBV6-2 or TRBV6-3 and TRBJ1-5, with TRBD1 matching over 7 bases. In germline, CDR1 is MNHEY, CDR2 SVGEGT. The CDR3 is made up of 15 amino acids. The V and J ends lost 2 bases and 6 bases, in that order; junction bases with no gene match: 7. The chain's CDR3 is CASSYPGQSIQPQHF. In DNA, the CDR3 is TGTGCCAGCAGTTACCCGGGACAGTCCATTCAGCCCCAGCATTTT.

The chain has TRBV11-3 and TRBJ1-1; D remains ambiguous. CDR1 and CDR2 from the germline V gene are SGHNT and YENEEA. The CDR3 spans 13 residues. V was trimmed by 1 base and J by 7 bases, leaving 10 bases between them. In DNA, the CDR3 is TGTGCCAGCAGCTTAGGGCCAGCCAGTGAAGCTTTCTTT. Amino acids: CASSLGPASEAFF.

J is TRBJ2-7 and V is TRBV5-1, with a weak D call TRBD1 (6 bases). Trimming took off 4 bases at V and 7 bases at J, with 18 bases between the two ends. The CDR3 spans 14 residues. CDR1 and CDR2 from the germline V gene are SGHRS and YFSETQ. The CDR3 is CASSASGEFGEQYF. CDR3 coding DNA: TGCGCCAGCAGCGCGTCAGGGGAATTCGGGGAGCAGTACTTC.

This clone was picked up one time. The genes are TRBV6-5 and TRBJ2-1, with TRBD1 identical over 8 bases. The CDR3 is 15 residues long. Germline V gene lookup returns CDR1 MNHEY and CDR2 SVGAGI. Trimming took 7 bases from V and 3 from J; bases not matched to a gene: 8. CDR3 region: CASKEDRADYNEQFF. The DNA of the CDR3 is TGTGCCAGCAAGGAGGACAGGGCGGACTACAATGAGCAGTTCTTC.

The rearrangement links TRBV7-9 to TRBJ2-4; D is perhaps TRBD1 or TRBD2 (5 bases each). V was trimmed by 1 base and J by 1 base, leaving 11 bases between them. The CDR3 is 16 residues long. Germline assignment: CDR1 SEHNR and CDR2 FQNEAQ (reference sequence). The CDR3 sequence is CASSLVGVGAKNIQYF. For the CDR3, the DNA is TGTGCCAGCAGCTTAGTGGGGGTAGGCGCCAAAAACATTCAGTACTTC.

V is TRBV5-1 and J is TRBJ1-1; D is possibly TRBD1 (6 bases). The CDR3 runs to 16 residues. V lost 4 bases and J lost 3, with 19 bases in between. Looked up from germline, CDR1 is SGHRS and CDR2 is YFSETQ. CDR3 bases: TGCGCCAGCAGCCAAAAGACAGGAATGGGGGACACTGAAGCTTTCTTT. It translates to CASSQKTGMGDTEAFF.

This clone was found a few times. V gene TRBV28 combines with J gene TRBJ2-7; D unresolved. Germline CDR1 reads MDHEN; CDR2 reads SYDVKM. This CDR3 is built from 15 residues. Between the trimmed V and J ends, which lost 6 bases and 4 bases, there was a span of 19 bases. Here the CDR3 reads CASSLTTAPGYEQYF. The CDR3 DNA is TGTGCCAGCAGCCTAACCACTGCCCCAGGTTACGAGCAGTACTTC.

V usage is TRBV6-1 and J usage is TRBJ2-2; the D gene is possibly TRBD1 (6 bases). Germline lookup yields CDR1 MNHNS and CDR2 SASEGT. V gave up 4 bases and J gave up 2 bases, with 23 bases separating them. The CDR3 has 19 residues. CDR3 sequence: CASSGLQDSWPINTGELFF. CDR3 DNA: TGTGCCAGCAGTGGCTTACAGGACAGCTGGCCTATAAACACCGGGGAGCTGTTTTTT.

The rearrangement uses TRBV12-5 and TRBJ1-5; 7 nucleotides agree with TRBD1. The germline CDR1 and CDR2 sequences are LGHNT and FRNRAP. The CDR3 length is 16 residues. J was trimmed by 7 bases and V by 0 bases; bases with no gene match: 9. The CDR3 coding sequence is TGTGCTAGTGGTTTGGTAATTCAGGGGGGTTTCCAGCCCCAGCATTTT. Its translation is CASGLVIQGGFQPQHF.